The rows below give T cell receptor beta chains drawn from one sample of a study of cytomegalovirus exposure and HLA in healthy donors. Profiled with immunoSEQ multiplex PCR; TCRdb holds only in-frame clones, not every one. The sample lists roughly 190,000 clones, 79% occurring once. The sample comprised PBMCs. All receptors come from a girl aged 5 to 17 in good health and CMV-seropositive. CDR3s include the opening cysteine and the closing phenylalanine or tryptophan. The D gene is left open where the match is weak. Clone size is not always given. Where it is, it says once, few, many or a class for expanded clones.

J: TRBJ1-5
length: 14
V: TRBV19
size: .
D: .
CDR3: CASSIDRVNQAQHF
DNA: TGTGCCAGTAGTATAGATCGCGTAAATCAAGCCCAGCATTTT

J: TRBJ1-4
length: 15
V: TRBV7-2
size: .
D: .
CDR3: CASSERTWANEKLFF
DNA: TGTGCCAGCAGCGAACGGACATGGGCTAATGAAAAACTGTTTTTT

J: TRBJ2-4
length: 14
V: TRBV6-1
size: .
D: TRBD1
CDR3: CASTTGGIGNIQYF
DNA: TGTGCCAGCACAACAGGGGGCATCGGAAACATTCAGTACTTC

J: TRBJ2-7
length: 14
V: TRBV27
size: .
D: .
CDR3: CASKPGGDLYEQYF
DNA: TGTGCCAGCAAACCAGGCGGGGACCTCTACGAGCAGTACTTC

J: TRBJ1-1
length: 14
V: TRBV5-6
size: .
D: TRBD1
CDR3: CATYGQGMNTEAFF
DNA: TGTGCCACCTATGGACAGGGGATGAACACTGAAGCTTTCTTT

J: TRBJ1-4
length: 19
V: TRBV28
size: .
D: TRBD1
CDR3: CASSFTGRETGAGGEKLFF
DNA: TGTGCCAGCAGTTTTACCGGGCGGGAAACAGGGGCTGGAGGTGAAAAACTGTTTTTT

J: TRBJ2-5
length: 16
V: TRBV1
size: .
D: .
CDR3: CTSGLISGGYQETQYF
DNA: TGCACCAGCGGTTTAATTAGCGGGGGGTACCAAGAGACCCAGTACTTC

J: TRBJ2-5
length: 12
V: TRBV5-1
size: .
D: .
CDR3: CASSAGQETQYF
DNA: TGCGCCAGCAGCGCGGGCCAAGAGACCCAGTACTTC

J: TRBJ2-4
length: 17
V: TRBV7-2
size: .
D: TRBD2
CDR3: CASSLSWGGLAKNIQYF
DNA: TGTGCCAGCAGCTTAAGCTGGGGGGGACTAGCCAAAAACATTCAGTACTTC

J: TRBJ2-7
length: 14
V: TRBV5-1
size: .
D: .
CDR3: CASSSLDSSKEQYF
DNA: TGCGCCAGCAGCTCCCTGGACTCGTCTAAGGAGCAGTACTTC

J: TRBJ2-5
length: 13
V: TRBV4-1
size: few
D: .
CDR3: CASSQGPGETQYF
DNA: TGCGCCAGCAGCCAAGGGCCGGGTGAGACCCAGTACTTC

J: TRBJ2-1
length: 14
V: TRBV6-1
size: few
D: TRBD2
CDR3: CASSAGESYNEQFF
DNA: TGTGCCAGCTCAGCGGGGGAATCCTACAATGAGCAGTTCTTC

J: TRBJ2-3
length: 18
V: TRBV10-1
size: .
D: .
CDR3: CASLTGPHDRSGTDTQYF
DNA: TGCGCCAGCCTTACAGGTCCCCATGACAGGTCAGGCACAGATACGCAGTATTTT

J: TRBJ2-3
length: 14
V: TRBV6-1
size: .
D: TRBD2
CDR3: CATPSGDIGDTQYF
DNA: TGTGCCACCCCTAGCGGGGATATTGGAGATACGCAGTATTTT

J: TRBJ1-5
length: 13
V: TRBV29-1
size: .
D: TRBD1
CDR3: CSVGGQADQPQHF
DNA: TGCAGCGTTGGGGGACAGGCGGATCAGCCCCAGCATTTT

J: TRBJ1-5
length: 15
V: TRBV19
size: .
D: .
CDR3: CASSMGVGSNQPQHF
DNA: TGTGCCAGTAGTATGGGAGTTGGGAGCAATCAGCCCCAGCATTTT

J: TRBJ1-1
length: 14
V: TRBV5-6
size: .
D: TRBD1
CDR3: CASSLAPGGTEAFF
DNA: TGTGCCAGCAGCTTGGCCCCAGGGGGCACTGAAGCTTTCTTT

J: TRBJ2-2
length: 12
V: TRBV29-1
size: .
D: .
CDR3: CSVRGTVGELFF
DNA: TGCAGCGTTCGAGGGACTGTCGGGGAGCTGTTTTTT

J: TRBJ2-2
length: 12
V: TRBV7-6
size: .
D: .
CDR3: CASSLGSGELFF
DNA: TGTGCCAGCAGCTTAGGGAGCGGGGAGCTGTTTTTT

J: TRBJ1-6
length: 16
V: TRBV7-2
size: .
D: .
CDR3: CASSPEGSRSNSPLHF
DNA: TGTGCCAGCAGCCCGGAGGGGAGCCGGTCAAATTCACCCCTCCACTTT

J: TRBJ1-1
length: 13
V: TRBV14
size: .
D: .
CDR3: CASKGQVNTEAFF
DNA: TGTGCCAGCAAGGGACAAGTGAACACTGAAGCTTTCTTT

J: TRBJ2-3
length: 15
V: TRBV28
size: .
D: TRBD1
CDR3: CASRTGTVSTDTQYF
DNA: TGTGCCAGCAGGACCGGGACAGTTAGCACAGATACGCAGTATTTT

J: TRBJ2-5
length: 14
V: TRBV4-3
size: .
D: .
CDR3: CASSQAAGEETQYF
DNA: TGCGCCAGCAGCCAAGCGGCAGGGGAAGAGACCCAGTACTTC

J: TRBJ2-5
length: 14
V: TRBV2
size: .
D: TRBD2
CDR3: CASGGVGSLETQYF
DNA: TGTGCCAGCGGGGGGGTGGGATCACTGGAGACCCAGTACTTC

J: TRBJ2-7
length: 15
V: TRBV7-9
size: few
D: .
CDR3: CASSLEAGDSYEQYF
DNA: TGTGCCAGCAGCTTAGAAGCAGGGGACTCCTACGAGCAGTACTTC

J: TRBJ1-3
length: 13
V: TRBV5-6
size: .
D: .
CDR3: CASSLYVGNTIYF
DNA: TGTGCCAGCAGCTTGTATGTCGGAAACACCATATATTTT

J: TRBJ1-2
length: 13
V: TRBV14
size: .
D: .
CDR3: CASSPTGSYGYTF
DNA: TGTGCCAGCAGCCCGACGGGAAGTTATGGCTACACCTTC

J: TRBJ1-4
length: 17
V: TRBV5-1
size: .
D: .
CDR3: CASSLRNAQGAGEKLFF
DNA: TGCGCCAGCAGCTTACGAAACGCACAGGGAGCTGGGGAAAAACTGTTTTTT

J: TRBJ2-2
length: 15
V: TRBV4-3
size: .
D: .
CDR3: CASSQVGVWSGELFF
DNA: TGCGCCAGCAGCCAAGTCGGGGTGTGGTCCGGGGAGCTGTTTTTT

J: TRBJ1-4
length: 13
V: TRBV4-1
size: .
D: .
CDR3: CASSQVRGEKLFF
DNA: TGCGCCAGCAGCCAAGTCAGGGGAGAAAAACTGTTTTTT

J: TRBJ1-5
length: 15
V: TRBV5-6
size: few
D: .
CDR3: CASSLFQNSNQPQHF
DNA: TGTGCCAGCAGCTTGTTCCAAAATAGCAATCAGCCCCAGCATTTT

J: TRBJ1-4
length: 17
V: TRBV7-2
size: .
D: TRBD1
CDR3: CASSGGQGPATNEKLFF
DNA: TGTGCCAGCAGCGGCGGACAGGGACCTGCAACTAATGAAAAACTGTTTTTT

J: TRBJ2-1
length: 12
V: TRBV14
size: .
D: .
CDR3: CASSQGVGEQFF
DNA: TGTGCCAGCAGCCAAGGAGTTGGTGAGCAGTTCTTC

J: TRBJ1-2
length: 14
V: TRBV27
size: .
D: TRBD1
CDR3: CASSFITGGEGYTF
DNA: TGTGCCAGCAGTTTCATCACAGGGGGAGAGGGCTACACCTTC

J: TRBJ2-7
length: 16
V: TRBV7-8
size: .
D: TRBD2
CDR3: CASSLGVAGGPYEQYF
DNA: TGTGCCAGCAGCTTAGGGGTAGCGGGGGGGCCTTACGAGCAGTACTTC

J: TRBJ2-7
length: 13
V: TRBV10-3
size: .
D: TRBD1
CDR3: CAINGQGQYEQYF
DNA: TGTGCCATCAATGGACAGGGTCAGTACGAGCAGTACTTC

J: TRBJ2-2
length: 14
V: TRBV14
size: .
D: .
CDR3: CASSQVAVTGELFF
DNA: TGTGCCAGCAGCCAAGTAGCAGTCACCGGGGAGCTGTTTTTT

J: TRBJ2-7
length: 13
V: TRBV29-1
size: .
D: .
CDR3: CSVEDPRTYEQYF
DNA: TGCAGCGTTGAAGATCCCAGAACCTACGAGCAGTACTTC

J: TRBJ2-5
length: 13
V: TRBV2
size: .
D: .
CDR3: CASRHRVGETQYF
DNA: TGTGCCAGTCGTCACAGGGTTGGGGAGACCCAGTACTTC

J: TRBJ2-7
length: 13
V: TRBV29-1
size: .
D: .
CDR3: CSVVGGHSYEQYF
DNA: TGCAGCGTCGTGGGGGGTCACTCCTACGAGCAGTACTTC

J: TRBJ1-1
length: 15
V: TRBV11-3
size: .
D: .
CDR3: CASSRDTPLGTEAFF
DNA: TGTGCCAGCAGCCGGGACACCCCACTAGGGACTGAAGCTTTCTTT

J: TRBJ2-1
length: 16
V: TRBV4-1
size: .
D: .
CDR3: CASSPPGQTLGNEQFF
DNA: TGCGCCAGCAGCCCCCCGGGACAAACTCTGGGTAATGAGCAGTTCTTC

J: TRBJ1-1
length: 14
V: TRBV19
size: .
D: .
CDR3: CASKNGQDQTEAFF
DNA: TGTGCCAGTAAAAATGGCCAGGATCAGACTGAAGCTTTCTTT

J: TRBJ1-1
length: 15
V: TRBV4-3
size: few
D: .
CDR3: CASSQVQQPNTEAFF
DNA: TGCGCCAGCAGCCAAGTGCAACAGCCCAACACTGAAGCTTTCTTT

J: TRBJ2-7
length: 14
V: TRBV27
size: .
D: TRBD2
CDR3: CASSWSAGNYEQYF
DNA: TGTGCCAGCAGTTGGTCAGCGGGAAACTACGAGCAGTACTTC

J: TRBJ2-1
length: 19
V: TRBV4-2
size: .
D: .
CDR3: CASSQAAGGTGALNNEQFF
DNA: TGTGCCAGCAGCCAAGCCGCGGGGGGGACAGGGGCCCTCAACAATGAGCAGTTCTTC

J: TRBJ2-4
length: 18
V: TRBV13
size: .
D: TRBD1
CDR3: CASSLGSTGTGAPSIQYF
DNA: TGTGCCAGCAGCTTAGGGTCCACCGGGACAGGGGCCCCTAGCATTCAGTACTTC

J: TRBJ2-2
length: 15
V: TRBV5-5
size: .
D: .
CDR3: CASSWSLQNTGELFF
DNA: TGTGCCAGCAGCTGGAGCCTACAAAACACCGGGGAGCTGTTTTTT

J: TRBJ2-1
length: 15
V: TRBV18
size: once
D: TRBD2
CDR3: CASSPPGVAGDEQFF
DNA: TGTGCCAGCTCACCACCCGGTGTAGCGGGCGATGAGCAGTTCTTC

J: TRBJ2-2
length: 13
V: TRBV25-1
size: few
D: TRBD1
CDR3: CASKKQGAGELFF
DNA: TGTGCCAGCAAAAAACAGGGGGCCGGGGAGCTGTTTTTT

J: TRBJ2-1
length: 14
V: TRBV6-5
size: .
D: .
CDR3: CASSYVGPYNEQFF
DNA: TGTGCCAGCAGTTACGTGGGGCCCTACAATGAGCAGTTCTTC

J: TRBJ2-3
length: 12
V: TRBV6-1
size: .
D: .
CDR3: CASSEVLDTQYF
DNA: TGTGCCAGCAGTGAAGTCCTAGATACGCAGTATTTT

J: TRBJ2-7
length: 13
V: TRBV4-3
size: .
D: .
CDR3: CASSPRTAYEQYF
DNA: TGCGCCAGCAGCCCGCGGACAGCCTACGAGCAGTACTTC

J: TRBJ1-6
length: 16
V: TRBV19
size: .
D: .
CDR3: CASRLTGTPNNSPLHF
DNA: TGTGCCAGTAGGCTAACGGGGACACCAAATAATTCACCCCTCCACTTT